These T cell receptor beta chains were read from a single sample in a study of neoadjuvant anti-PD-1 for oral cavity cancer. Method: immunoSEQ multiplex PCR; TCRdb's copy keeps in-frame clones and lacks some. The repertoire holds under 15,000 clones, with 65% as singletons. Sample: PBMCs, taken before nivolumab (anti-PD-1) treatment. All receptors derive from a person aged 35-79 years with oral cavity squamous cell carcinoma. The CDR3 runs from the conserved cysteine through the conserved F or W. D genes are given only for firm matches. Only some rows state a clone size, as once, few, many or a class for expanded clones.

len | j_gene | d_gene | v_gene | abundance | CDR3nt | CDR3aa
13 | TRBJ2-7 | TRBD1 | TRBV5-1 | - | TGCGCCAGCAGCCCGGACAGGTACTACGAGCAGTACTTC | CASSPDRYYEQYF
16 | TRBJ2-1 | TRBD1 | TRBV7-3 | few | TGTGCCAGCAGCCAGACACCGGGACAGCTATACAATGAGCAGTTCTTC | CASSQTPGQLYNEQFF
15 | TRBJ1-5 | - | TRBV28 | - | TGTGCCAGCTACGGGCTCGGGCAGGGCCCTCAGCCCCAGCATTTT | CASYGLGQGPQPQHF
14 | TRBJ1-4 | TRBD1 | TRBV28 | once | TGTGCCAGCAGCCTACAGGGGCCAGGCGAAAAACTGTTTTTT | CASSLQGPGEKLFF
13 | TRBJ2-7 | TRBD1 | TRBV5-1 | - | TGCGCCAGCAGCTTGGGGGACAGGGGGGAGCAGTACTTC | CASSLGDRGEQYF
12 | TRBJ2-1 | - | TRBV11-1 | - | TGTGCCAGCCGGATATCGGGAAATGAGCAGTTCTTC | CASRISGNEQFF
15 | TRBJ2-5 | TRBD1 | TRBV6-5 | - | TGTGCCAGCAGTACTCGAGGACAGGGACAAGAGACCCAGTACTTC | CASSTRGQGQETQYF
15 | TRBJ2-7 | - | TRBV19 | - | TGTGCCAGTACCCAGGGTTCGACGGGGACCTACGAGCAGTACTTC | CASTQGSTGTYEQYF
14 | TRBJ1-2 | - | TRBV5-1 | - | TGCGCCAGCAGCTCACTAGCGGGAGAAAATGGCTACACCTTC | CASSSLAGENGYTF
14 | TRBJ1-5 | - | TRBV6-1 | - | TGTGCCAGCAGAGAGGGGGGGCGGAGTCAGCCCCAGCATTTT | CASREGGRSQPQHF
14 | TRBJ2-2 | TRBD1 | TRBV6-6 | - | TGTGCCAGCAGAAGGACAGGGGACACCGGGGAGCTGTTTTTT | CASRRTGDTGELFF
17 | TRBJ1-2 | - | TRBV30 | - | TGTGCCTGGAGTACCTTTCGAGGTCAGGGCGGTAACTATGGCTACACCTTC | CAWSTFRGQGGNYGYTF
12 | TRBJ2-5 | TRBD2 | TRBV19 | - | TGTGCCAGTAGACTAGCGGGAGAGACCCAGTACTTC | CASRLAGETQYF
15 | TRBJ1-2 | TRBD1 | TRBV7-8 | - | TGTGCCAGCAGCAACCGGACAGGGCGGAGGGATGGCTACACCTTC | CASSNRTGRRDGYTF
15 | TRBJ1-2 | - | TRBV7-9 | few | TGTGCCAGCAGCTTAGCGGTCGGCAGGGGAGGTGGCTACACCTTC | CASSLAVGRGGGYTF
16 | TRBJ2-2 | - | TRBV7-3 | - | TGTGCCAGCAGCTTAAGTCAGGGGGGAGTCACCGGGGAGCTGTTTTTT | CASSLSQGGVTGELFF
13 | TRBJ1-2 | - | TRBV14 | once | TGTGCCAGCAGCCAGCGACCCTTGAATGGCTACACCTTC | CASSQRPLNGYTF
13 | TRBJ1-1 | - | TRBV16 | - | TGTGCCAGCAGCCAATTCGGGGCCTCTGAAGCTTTCTTT | CASSQFGASEAFF
16 | TRBJ2-7 | - | TRBV4-1 | few | TGCGCCAGCAGCCGTTCGGCCGGGACGGTCACCTACGAGCAGTACTTC | CASSRSAGTVTYEQYF
11 | TRBJ2-1 | - | TRBV28 | - | TGTGCCAGCAGTTTATACAATGAGCAGTTCTTC | CASSLYNEQFF
16 | TRBJ2-1 | TRBD2 | TRBV5-1 | once | TGCGCCAGCAGCTGGAGACTAGCGGGGGGGCCTGCTGAGCAGTTCTTC | CASSWRLAGGPAEQFF
15 | TRBJ1-1 | - | TRBV6-5 | - | TGTGCCAGCAGTTACTCGAGAGGGGGAATAGATGAAGCTTTCTTT | CASSYSRGGIDEAFF
12 | TRBJ2-7 | - | TRBV27 | few | TGTGCCAGCAGCTCCCCGGGGAGCGAGCAGTACTTC | CASSSPGSEQYF
12 | TRBJ1-2 | TRBD1 | TRBV6-6 | few | TGTGCCAGCAGGGGGACAGTCTATGGCTACACCTTC | CASRGTVYGYTF
18 | TRBJ2-1 | - | TRBV5-1 | - | TGCGCCAGCAGCGGTACCCTTGGGGAGGAAGGGTCCTACAATGAGCAGTTCTTC | CASSGTLGEEGSYNEQFF
16 | TRBJ2-1 | TRBD2 | TRBV7-9 | - | TGTGCCAGCAGCGAAGCGGGAGGGGGTATCCACAATGAGCAGTTCTTC | CASSEAGGGIHNEQFF
15 | TRBJ2-1 | TRBD1 | TRBV7-7 | - | TGTGCTAGCAGTATCGGACAGGGGGCTTTTAATGAGCAGTTCTTC | CASSIGQGAFNEQFF
16 | TRBJ1-2 | TRBD1 | TRBV19 | - | TGTGCCAGTAGGGACAGACAGGGGGCGCGGGACTATGGCTACACCTTC | CASRDRQGARDYGYTF
16 | TRBJ2-7 | - | TRBV13 | - | TGTGCCAGCAGCTTAGGCGCTGGGGATTTAAGTTACGAGCAGTACTTC | CASSLGAGDLSYEQYF
16 | TRBJ2-2 | TRBD2 | TRBV2 | - | TGTGCCAGCAGTTTAGCGGGGGGGCCAATCGCCGGGGAGCTGTTTTTT | CASSLAGGPIAGELFF
16 | TRBJ2-7 | - | TRBV4-1 | - | TGCGCCAGCAGCCCCCGCCCCTACAGAGCCTCCTACGAGCAGTACTTC | CASSPRPYRASYEQYF
14 | TRBJ1-1 | - | TRBV5-1 | - | TGCGCCAGCAGCTGGGGACAAAGCAACACTGAAGCTTTCTTT | CASSWGQSNTEAFF
15 | TRBJ2-7 | - | TRBV7-2 | - | TGTGCCAGCAGCTTAGAAGCGTCCAACTACTACGAGCAGTACTTC | CASSLEASNYYEQYF
14 | TRBJ2-3 | - | TRBV19 | once | TGTGCCAGTAGAACGGGGGAAGGGGCAGATACGCAGTATTTT | CASRTGEGADTQYF
18 | TRBJ2-2 | - | TRBV28 | few | TGTGCCAGCAGTGCCGGGGGTTTATCCCTGACTTACACCGGGGAGCTGTTTTTT | CASSAGGLSLTYTGELFF
14 | TRBJ1-2 | - | TRBV5-1 | few | TGCGCCAGCAGCTTGGGTGGGACTCAACATGGCTACACCTTC | CASSLGGTQHGYTF
14 | TRBJ2-3 | - | TRBV6-5 | - | TGTGCCAGCAGATTAGCGGCTAGCACAGATACGCAGTATTTT | CASRLAASTDTQYF
16 | TRBJ2-2 | - | TRBV11-2 | - | TGTGCCAGCAGCCCAATAGGGGGGCGTGACACCGGGGAGCTGTTTTTT | CASSPIGGRDTGELFF
13 | TRBJ2-5 | - | TRBV5-6 | - | TGTGCCAGCAGCCACGGGGGTATTGAGACCCAGTACTTC | CASSHGGIETQYF
20 | TRBJ2-1 | - | TRBV6-1 | - | TGTGCCAGCAGTGAAGCGAATCGGCAGAGTTTTCTGAGCTCCTACAATGAGCAGTTCTTC | CASSEANRQSFLSSYNEQFF
12 | TRBJ1-1 | - | TRBV29-1 | - | TGCAGCGTCGAAACCTGGGTTACTGAAGCTTTCTTT | CSVETWVTEAFF